Below are 9 T cell receptor beta chains sequenced from a single sample in a study of blood T cell repertoires in COVID-19. The data were produced by immunoSEQ multiplex PCR, yet TCRdb's version contains in-frame clones alone and is incomplete. The sample has under 100,000 clones; almost 95% are singletons. The material sequenced was peripheral blood. These receptors came from a woman aged 60-70 years with active COVID-19.

This chain joins TRBV3-1 (or the pseudogene TRBV3-2) and TRBJ1-2; D may be TRBD1 (6 bases). CDR3 length: 13 residues. Trimming took off 4 bases at V and 5 bases at J, with 11 bases between the two ends. The germline gives CDR1 LGHDT, CDR2 YNNKEL (reference sequence). For the CDR3, the DNA is TGTGCCAGCAGCCTGGACAGAAAATATGGCTACACCTTC. It translates to CASSLDRKYGYTF.

The rearrangement uses TRBV28 and TRBJ2-7, with 7 bases identical to TRBD1. This CDR3 comprises 12 residues. Germline CDR1 MDHEN, CDR2 SYDVKM. V shed 6 bases and J 7 bases; nucleotides not matched to a gene: 6. CDR3 bases: TGTGCCAGCAGCCCGACAGGGTTGGAGCAGTACTTC. It is translated as CASSPTGLEQYF.

The J gene is TRBJ1-1, the V gene TRBV2; tentatively, D is TRBD1 (5 bases). The CDR3 has 12 residues. The V and J ends lost 4 bases and 4 bases respectively, with 7 bases between them. Looked up from germline, CDR1 is SNHLY and CDR2 is FYNNEI. CDR3 DNA sequence: TGTGCCAGCAGTGTGGGGCCCACTGAAGCTTTCTTT. It yields the protein CASSVGPTEAFF.

This clone has just one count. V and J are TRBV7-2 and TRBJ2-5, with D possibly being TRBD1 (6 bases). Germline CDR1 and CDR2: SGHTA and FQGNSA. The V and J ends lost 1 base and 5 bases respectively, with 14 bases between them. This CDR3 is 15 amino acids long. This chain's CDR3 is CASSLGSQGSETQYF. For the CDR3, the DNA is TGTGCCAGCAGCTTAGGCAGCCAGGGGAGCGAGACCCAGTACTTC.

The chain uses TRBV6-2 or TRBV6-3 and TRBJ1-1; D gene unclear. CDR1 and CDR2 (germline): MNHEY, SVGEGT. The V and J ends lost 0 bases and 6 bases respectively, with 8 bases between them. The CDR3 runs to 13 residues. The CDR3 region is CASSYSVSPEAFF. DNA for the CDR3: TGTGCCAGCAGTTACTCGGTTAGCCCTGAAGCTTTCTTT.

The chain links TRBV2 to TRBJ2-7; tentative D call: TRBD1 (6 bases). Germline CDR1 reads SNHLY; CDR2 reads FYNNEI. The CDR3 runs to 12 residues. The V end lost 8 bases, the J end lost 0 bases, and 8 bases lay between the germline ends. The CDR3 bases are TGTGCCAGCGGACAGAACTCCTACGAGCAGTACTTC. Protein: CASGQNSYEQYF.

This chain links TRBV19 with TRBJ1-1; D might be TRBD1 (5 bases). Germline CDR1 is LNHDA and CDR2 is SQIVND (reference sequence). Trimming shortened V by 7 bases and J by 2 bases, and 17 bases separated the two germline ends. There are 15 residues in the CDR3. The CDR3 DNA is TGTGCCAGTACCTTCGCCGCGACAGATAACACTGAAGCTTTCTTT. Its protein product is CASTFAATDNTEAFF.

As to this clone: The same CDR3 also results from other DNA sequences found in this sample. The chain links TRBV3-1 (or the pseudogene TRBV3-2) to TRBJ2-3; D call uncertain. V was trimmed by 1 base and J by 4 bases, leaving 6 bases between them. The CDR3 loop spans 13 amino acids. The germline CDR1 and CDR2 sequences are LGHDT and YNNKEL (reference sequence). In nucleotides, the CDR3 is TGTGCCAGCAGCCAAGTCGTTGCAGATACGCAGTATTTT. Translated: CASSQVVADTQYF.

The chain recombines TRBV19 with TRBJ1-2, with D possibly matching TRBD1 (6 bases). V was pared by 1 base and J by 4 bases, with 13 bases between. CDR3 length: 15 residues. CDR1 and CDR2 (germline): LNHDA, SQIVND (reference sequence). In DNA, the CDR3 is TGTGCCAGTAGTATAGCCCAGGGGCTTTCCTATGGCTACACCTTC. It is translated as CASSIAQGLSYGYTF.